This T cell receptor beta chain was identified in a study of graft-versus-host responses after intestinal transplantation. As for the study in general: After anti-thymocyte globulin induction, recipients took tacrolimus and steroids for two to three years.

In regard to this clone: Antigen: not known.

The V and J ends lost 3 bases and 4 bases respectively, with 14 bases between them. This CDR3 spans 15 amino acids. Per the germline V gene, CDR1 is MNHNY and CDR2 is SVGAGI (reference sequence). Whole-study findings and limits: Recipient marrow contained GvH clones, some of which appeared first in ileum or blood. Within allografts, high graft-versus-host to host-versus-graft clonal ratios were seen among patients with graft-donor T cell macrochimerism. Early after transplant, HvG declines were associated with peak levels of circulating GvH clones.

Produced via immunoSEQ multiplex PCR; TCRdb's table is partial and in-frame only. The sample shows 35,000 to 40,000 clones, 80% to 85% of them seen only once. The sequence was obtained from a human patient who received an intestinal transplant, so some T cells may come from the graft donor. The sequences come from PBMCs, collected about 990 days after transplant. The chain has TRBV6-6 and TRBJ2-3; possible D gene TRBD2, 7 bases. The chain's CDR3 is CASSYGGGRADTQYF. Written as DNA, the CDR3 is TGTGCCAGCAGTTATGGGGGGGGGCGGGCAGATACGCAGTATTTT.